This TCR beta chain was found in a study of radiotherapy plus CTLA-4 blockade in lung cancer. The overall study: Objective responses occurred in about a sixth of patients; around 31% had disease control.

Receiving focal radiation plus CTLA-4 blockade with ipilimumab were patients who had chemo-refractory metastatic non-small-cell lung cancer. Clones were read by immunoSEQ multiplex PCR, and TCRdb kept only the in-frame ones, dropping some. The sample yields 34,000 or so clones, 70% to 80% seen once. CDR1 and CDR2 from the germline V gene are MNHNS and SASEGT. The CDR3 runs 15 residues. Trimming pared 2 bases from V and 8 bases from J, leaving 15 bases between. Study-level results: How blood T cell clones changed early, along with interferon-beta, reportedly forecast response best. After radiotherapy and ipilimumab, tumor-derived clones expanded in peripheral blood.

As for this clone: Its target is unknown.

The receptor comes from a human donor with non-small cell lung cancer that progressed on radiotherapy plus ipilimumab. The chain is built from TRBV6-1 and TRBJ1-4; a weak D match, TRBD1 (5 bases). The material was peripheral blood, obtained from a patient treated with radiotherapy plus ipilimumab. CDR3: CASSETGGMGEKLFF. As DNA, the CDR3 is TGTGCCAGCAGTGAAACTGGGGGAATGGGGGAAAAACTGTTTTTT.